This T cell receptor beta chain was sequenced for a study of cytomegalovirus exposure and HLA in healthy donors. Regarding the study as a whole: The only immune exposure information that was available was CMV serostatus. It was reported that the classifier diagnosed cytomegalovirus status with high specificity and sensitivity in both the original and validation cohorts.

Points on this clone: Its specificity is unknown.

13 Jbeta primers and 60 Vbeta primers were used for the PCR. Sequencing was performed with immunoSEQ multiplex PCR; in TCRdb, only in-frame clones are kept and a portion is missing. This table has a few hundred thousand clones, roughly 91% appearing once. V was trimmed by 5 bases and J by 4 bases, leaving 6 bases between them. The CDR3 covers 12 residues. Per the germline V gene, CDR1 is SGHVS and CDR2 is FNYEAQ. Sequenced: PBMCs. The receptor comes from a girl aged 2 to 10 in good health and CMV-seronegative. V is TRBV7-6 and J is TRBJ1-5, with D unresolved. The CDR3 region is CASSAFNQPQHF. The CDR3 nucleotides read TGTGCCAGCAGCGCGTTTAATCAGCCCCAGCATTTT.